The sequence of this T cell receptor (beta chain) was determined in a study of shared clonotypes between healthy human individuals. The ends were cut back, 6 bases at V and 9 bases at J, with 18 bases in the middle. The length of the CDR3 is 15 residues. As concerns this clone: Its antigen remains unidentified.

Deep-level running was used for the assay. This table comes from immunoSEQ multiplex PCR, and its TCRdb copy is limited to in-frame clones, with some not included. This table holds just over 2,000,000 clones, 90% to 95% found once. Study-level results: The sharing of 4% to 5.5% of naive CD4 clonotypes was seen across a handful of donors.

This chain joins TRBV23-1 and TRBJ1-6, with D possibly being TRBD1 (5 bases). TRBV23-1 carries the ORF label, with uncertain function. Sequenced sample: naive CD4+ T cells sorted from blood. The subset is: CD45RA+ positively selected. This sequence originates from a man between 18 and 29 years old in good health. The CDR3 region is CASSRMEQGGSPLHF. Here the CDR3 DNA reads TGCGCCAGCAGCCGCATGGAGCAGGGTGGTTCACCCCTCCACTTT.